Each of the 23 T cell receptor beta chains below was sequenced from the same sample in a study of CD8 T cells in ankylosing spondylitis. Via MiXCR, TCRdb re-called the 5' RACE reads, giving one row per CDR3 protein. The table lists 230,000 or so distinct CDR3 sequences, about 18% of them singletons. Material for sequencing was blood, either unsorted or a sorted T cell fraction (not recorded which). These receptor sequences come from a male donor with ankylosing spondylitis or in good health (not recorded which).

The chain combines TRBV29-1 with TRBJ2-1; D is unclear. The germline V and J ends were trimmed by 3 bases and 7 bases, with 13 bases remaining between them. The CDR3 covers 13 residues. Germline V gives CDR1 SQVTM, CDR2 ANQGSEA. The CDR3 DNA sequence: TGCAGCGTTGAGCCCCGGATGGATAATGAGCAGTTCTTC. It yields the protein CSVEPRMDNEQFF.

The rearrangement links TRBV7-9 to TRBJ2-7; TRBD2 aligns across 8 bases. The CDR3 covers 15 residues. The ends lost 5 bases at V and 3 bases at J; junction bases unmatched: 9. The germline V gene encodes CDR1 SEHNR and CDR2 FQNEAQ (reference sequence). In nucleotides, the CDR3 is TGTGCCAGCAGCCGGGGAAGCGGGAGTGGCTACGAGCAGTACTTC. Amino acid sequence: CASSRGSGSGYEQYF.

DNA for the CDR3: TGCGCCAGCAGCCAAGATTACGGGAGCGGCACAGATACGCAGTATTTT. Its translation: CASSQDYGSGTDTQYF. The chain is built from TRBV4-3 and TRBJ2-3; possible D gene TRBD2, 6 bases. Germline V gives CDR1 LGHNA, CDR2 YSLEER. CDR3 length equals 16 residues. Trimming stripped 0 bases from V and 1 base from J, with 11 bases between.

V gene TRBV28 combines with J gene TRBJ2-7; the D gene is possibly TRBD2 (5 bases). The CDR3 is made up of 13 amino acids. Germline V gene data show CDR1 as MDHEN and CDR2 as SYDVKM. V lost 3 bases and J lost 2, with 8 bases in between. CDR3 nucleotides: TGTGCCAGCAGTTTCGGGGTACCCTACGAGCAGTACTTC. It yields the protein CASSFGVPYEQYF.

V gene TRBV21-1 combines with J gene TRBJ2-1; the table's TRBD1 call for D was not verified on the DNA. TRBV21-1 is listed as a pseudogene. CDR3 length: 16 residues. The CDR3 protein is CAISPNRGRARNEQFF. The CDR3 DNA reads TGTGCCATCAGCCCCAATCGGGGCAGGGCGAGGAATGAGCAGTTCTTC.

This chain uses TRBV4-2 with TRBJ2-7; D uncertain. V lost 0 bases and J 3 bases, leaving 15 bases between the germline ends. Germline V gene lookup returns CDR1 LGHNA and CDR2 YNFKEQ. The CDR3 length is 16 residues. The CDR3 reads CASSQERSVSFYEQYF. CDR3 bases: TGTGCCAGCAGCCAAGAGCGGTCTGTCTCTTTCTACGAGCAGTACTTC.

A few counts support this clonotype. This chain links TRBV5-1 with TRBJ2-5, with 11 bases identical to TRBD2. Per germline, CDR1 SGHRS and CDR2 YFSETQ. Trimming at V came to 2 bases and at J to 5 bases, leaving 11 bases not matched to a gene. The CDR3 is 17 amino acids. The DNA of the CDR3 is TGCGCCAGCAGCTTCCCCTCGGGACTAGCGGAGAGGGAGACCCAGTACTTC. As protein: CASSFPSGLAERETQYF.

This clonotype was seen a few times. The chain carries TRBV5-1 and TRBJ2-7; 12 bases line up with TRBD2. The CDR3 is 18 residues long. The germline gives CDR1 SGHRS, CDR2 YFSETQ. J was trimmed by 0 bases and V by 0 bases; bases with no gene match: 7. CDR3 in amino acids: CASSLVLAGGRNSYEQYF. The CDR3 nucleotides read TGCGCCAGCAGCTTGGTACTAGCGGGAGGCCGAAACTCCTACGAGCAGTACTTC.

The chain couples TRBV6-4 to TRBJ2-3, with 9 nucleotides matching TRBD2. The CDR3 covers 16 residues. Trimming cost V 2 bases and J 3 bases; bases outside gene matches: 6. Germline V gene lookup returns CDR1 MRHNA and CDR2 SNTAGT. The CDR3 coding sequence is TGTGCCAGCAGTGACCTTGCGGGAGGGGCAACAGATACGCAGTATTTT. Protein sequence: CASSDLAGGATDTQYF.

The chain couples TRBV7-9 to TRBJ2-7, with D perhaps assigned TRBD1 or TRBD2 (5 bases each). The length of the CDR3 is 15 residues. Germline V CDR1 and CDR2: SEHNR, FQNEAQ (reference sequence). Trimming cost V 5 bases and J 5 bases, with 19 bases left between them. The CDR3 reads CASSNSGTPPDEQYF. CDR3 nucleotides: TGTGCCAGCAGCAACTCTGGGACCCCCCCTGACGAGCAGTACTTC.

This clonotype was seen ten or more times. The chain recombines TRBV9 with TRBJ1-1, with D maybe TRBD1 (5 bases). The CDR3 runs to 13 residues. CDR1 is SGDLS, CDR2 YYNGEE, per germline. The V end lost 3 bases, the J end lost 5 bases, and 11 bases lay between the germline ends. CDR3 bases: TGTGCCAGCAGCGAAGACCGGGGGACTGAAGCTTTCTTT. Translation gives CASSEDRGTEAFF.

The rearrangement uses TRBV21-1 and TRBJ2-1. TRBV21-1 constitutes a pseudogene. The CDR3 extends over 15 amino acids. The CDR3 reads CASIGRGPDGYEQFF. The CDR3 DNA follows: TGTGCCAGCATCGGTCGCGGTCCTGATGGTTATGAGCAGTTCTTC.

The V call is TRBV12-3 or TRBV12-4, the J call TRBJ2-2; D gene ambiguous. The CDR3 consists of 14 residues. V was clipped by 3 bases and J by 8 bases, with 13 bases between them. This chain's CDR3 is CASSLLGFLGELFF. In nucleotides, the CDR3 is TGTGCCAGCAGTTTGTTGGGGTTCCTAGGGGAGCTGTTTTTT.

This clonotype was recorded a few times. The rearrangement uses TRBV12-3 or TRBV12-4 and TRBJ2-2; a weak D match, TRBD1 (5 bases). V was trimmed by 10 bases and J by 0 bases, leaving 21 bases between them. The CDR3 consists of 17 residues. This CDR3 is CAIPVAGSNSNTGELFF. CDR3 coding DNA: TGTGCCATCCCCGTGGCAGGGTCGAACTCGAACACCGGGGAGCTGTTTTTT.

This chain uses TRBV29-1 with TRBJ2-3, with D possibly matching TRBD2 (5 bases). Trimming pared 5 bases from V and 2 bases from J, leaving 14 bases between. Germline CDR1 and CDR2: SQVTM and ANQGSEA. The CDR3 consists of 14 residues. Here the CDR3 DNA reads TGCAGCGTTTGTCTAGCCCTCTACACAGATACGCAGTATTTT. It translates to CSVCLALYTDTQYF.

The chain employs TRBV27 and TRBJ2-7, with 7 bases matching TRBD1. This CDR3 spans 14 amino acids. V trimming: 5 bases; J trimming: 3 bases; junction bases outside the gene matches: 7. Germline CDR1 MNHEY, CDR2 SMNVEV (reference sequence). In DNA form, the CDR3 reads TGTGCCAGCAGTACAAGGGACAGATACTACGAGCAGTACTTC. As protein: CASSTRDRYYEQYF.

The J gene is TRBJ2-7, the V gene TRBV4-3; 8 nucleotides line up with TRBD2. J gave up 4 bases and V 0 bases, and 5 bases lay outside the gene matches. The CDR3 consists of 15 residues. Looked up from germline, CDR1 is LGHNA and CDR2 is YSLEER. CDR3 sequence reads: CASSQDVSGSYEQYF. CDR3 coding DNA: TGCGCCAGCAGCCAAGATGTAAGCGGGAGTTACGAGCAGTACTTC.

In this sample, this clonotype turned up many times. The chain links TRBV29-1 to TRBJ2-3; 12 nucleotides agree with TRBD1. Germline trimming cut 1 base from V and 4 bases from J; bases unmatched to any gene: 12. CDR1 is SQVTM and CDR2 is ANQGSEA in the germline V gene. The length of the CDR3 is 18 residues. The CDR3 protein is CSVEGLLRDRGLPDTQYF. DNA for the CDR3: TGCAGCGTTGAAGGTCTCCTCCGGGACAGGGGGCTACCAGATACGCAGTATTTT.

The chain links TRBV6-5 to TRBJ2-3, with 9 bases fitting TRBD2. CDR1 and CDR2 from the germline V gene are MNHEY and SVGAGI. Losses at the gene ends were 2 bases for V and 5 bases for J; bases not matched to a gene: 11. The CDR3 sequence is 17 residues long. The CDR3: CASSYHRVAGDRDTQYF. The CDR3 region has the DNA TGTGCCAGCAGTTACCATCGTGTAGCGGGAGATAGAGATACGCAGTATTTT.

Only a few counts were recorded for this clonotype. The chain recombines TRBV7-2 with TRBJ2-3; 11 bases line up with TRBD2. Germline CDR1 is SGHTA and CDR2 is FQGNSA. The ends lost 3 bases at V and 7 bases at J; junction bases unmatched: 6. The CDR3 is 15 residues long. CDR3 nucleotides: TGTGCCAGCAGCTTTGAACTAGCGGGAGAAAATACGCAGTATTTT. It codes for CASSFELAGENTQYF.

This clonotype was seen a handful of times. The chain has TRBV29-1 and TRBJ2-7, with 7 positions matching TRBD1. V trimming: 6 bases; J trimming: 4 bases; junction bases outside the gene matches: 6. CDR1 and CDR2 from the germline V gene are SQVTM and ANQGSEA. The CDR3 covers 12 residues. The CDR3 sequence: CSVAGTAYEQYF. Here the CDR3 DNA reads TGCAGCGTCGCCGGGACAGCGTACGAGCAGTACTTC.

The genes are TRBV20-1 and TRBJ1-2, with no clear D. Germline CDR1 reads DFQATT; CDR2 reads SNEGSKA (reference sequence). This CDR3 has 13 amino acids. Trimming removed 0 bases from V and 0 bases from J, with 5 bases in between. For the CDR3, the DNA is TGCAGTGCTAGAGATACAGCTAACTATGGCTACACCTTC. Its protein product is CSARDTANYGYTF.

This clonotype was counted many times. This rearrangement joins TRBV6-2 or TRBV6-3 to TRBJ2-7, with D perhaps TRBD1 (7 bases). The CDR3 extends over 16 amino acids. Germline values: CDR1 MNHEY, CDR2 SVGEGT. Trimming took off 2 bases at V and 3 bases at J, with 17 bases between the two ends. CDR3 DNA sequence: TGTGCCAGCAGTTACGGGCTCTCAGGGGGGTACTACGAGCAGTACTTC. Translating it yields CASSYGLSGGYYEQYF.